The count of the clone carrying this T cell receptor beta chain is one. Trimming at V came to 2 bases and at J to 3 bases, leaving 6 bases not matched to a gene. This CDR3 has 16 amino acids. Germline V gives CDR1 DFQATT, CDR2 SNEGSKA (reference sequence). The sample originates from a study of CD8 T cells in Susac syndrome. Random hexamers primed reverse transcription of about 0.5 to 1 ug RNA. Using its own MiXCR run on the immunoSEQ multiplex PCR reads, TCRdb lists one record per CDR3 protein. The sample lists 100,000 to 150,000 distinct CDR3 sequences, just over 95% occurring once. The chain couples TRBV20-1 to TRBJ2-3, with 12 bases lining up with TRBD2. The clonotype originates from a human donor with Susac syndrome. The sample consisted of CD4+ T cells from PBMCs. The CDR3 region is CSARPLAGGWTDTQYF. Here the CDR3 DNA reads TGCAGTGCTAGACCCCTAGCGGGAGGGTGGACAGATACGCAGTATTTT.